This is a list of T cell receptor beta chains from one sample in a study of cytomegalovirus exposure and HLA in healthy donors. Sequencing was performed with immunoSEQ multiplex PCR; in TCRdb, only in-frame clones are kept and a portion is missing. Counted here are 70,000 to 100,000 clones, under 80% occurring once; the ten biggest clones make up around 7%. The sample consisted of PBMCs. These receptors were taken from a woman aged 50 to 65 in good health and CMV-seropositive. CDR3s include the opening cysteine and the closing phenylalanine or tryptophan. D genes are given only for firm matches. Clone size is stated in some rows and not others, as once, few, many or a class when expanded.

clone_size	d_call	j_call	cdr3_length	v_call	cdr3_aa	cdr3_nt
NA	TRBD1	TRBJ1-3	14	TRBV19	CASSWTGARNTIYF	TGTGCCAGTAGCTGGACAGGGGCGAGAAACACCATATATTTT
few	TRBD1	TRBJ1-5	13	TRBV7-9	CASSTQGDQPQHF	TGTGCCAGCAGCACACAGGGGGATCAGCCCCAGCATTTT
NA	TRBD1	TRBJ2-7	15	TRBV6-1	CASSESGTGSYEQYF	TGTGCCAGCAGTGAGTCCGGGACAGGGTCCTACGAGCAGTACTTC
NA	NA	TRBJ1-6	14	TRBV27	CASSGTPYNSPLHF	TGTGCCAGCAGTGGGACACCCTATAATTCACCCCTCCACTTT
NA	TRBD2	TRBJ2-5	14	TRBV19	CASKREREQETQYF	TGTGCCAGTAAACGGGAGCGGGAGCAAGAGACCCAGTACTTC
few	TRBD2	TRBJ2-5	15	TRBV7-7	CASSLGGRGEETQYF	TGTGCCAGCAGCTTAGGAGGGCGGGGGGAAGAGACCCAGTACTTC
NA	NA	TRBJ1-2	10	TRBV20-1	CSASPYGYTF	TGCAGTGCTAGCCCGTATGGCTACACCTTC
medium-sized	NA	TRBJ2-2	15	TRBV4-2	CASSQELRGTGELFF	TGTGCCAGCAGCCAAGAGCTTAGGGGCACCGGGGAGCTGTTTTTT
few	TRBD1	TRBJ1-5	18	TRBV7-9	CASSLGSGQGYRNQPQHF	TGTGCCAGCAGCTTAGGGTCGGGACAGGGTTATCGCAATCAGCCCCAGCATTTT
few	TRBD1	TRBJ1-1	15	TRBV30	CAWRETDRGGTEAFF	TGTGCCTGGAGAGAAACAGACAGGGGGGGGACTGAAGCTTTCTTT
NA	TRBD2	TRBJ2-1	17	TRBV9	CASSVAVSSGGHNEQFF	TGTGCCAGCAGCGTAGCTGTCTCTAGCGGGGGGCACAATGAGCAGTTCTTC
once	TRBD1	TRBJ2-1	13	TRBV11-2	CASRPTRGIEQFF	TGTGCCAGCAGACCAACCAGGGGGATCGAGCAGTTCTTC
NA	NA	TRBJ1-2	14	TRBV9	CTSSVAGHRHGYTF	TGTACCAGCAGCGTAGCGGGACATCGACACGGCTACACCTTC
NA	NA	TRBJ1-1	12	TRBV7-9	CSSSRKNTEAFF	TGTTCCAGCAGTAGAAAGAACACTGAAGCTTTCTTT
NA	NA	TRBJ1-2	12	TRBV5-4	CASSPDRLGYTF	TGTGCCAGCAGCCCTGACAGGCTTGGCTACACCTTC
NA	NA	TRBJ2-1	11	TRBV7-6	CASSSLNEQFF	TGTGCCAGCAGCTCCCTTAATGAGCAGTTCTTC
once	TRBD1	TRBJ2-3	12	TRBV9	CASSPRGLTQYF	TGTGCCAGCAGCCCTAGGGGGCTTACGCAGTATTTT
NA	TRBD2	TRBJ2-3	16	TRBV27	CASSLRTSGGADTQYF	TGTGCCAGCAGTCTCAGGACTAGCGGGGGGGCAGATACGCAGTATTTT
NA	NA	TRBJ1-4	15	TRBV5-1	CASSLEVGPDEKLFF	TGCGCCAGCAGCTTGGAGGTGGGGCCGGATGAAAAACTGTTTTTT
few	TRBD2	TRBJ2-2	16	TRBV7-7	CASSLVASGGPGELFF	TGTGCCAGCAGCTTAGTGGCTAGCGGGGGGCCCGGGGAGCTGTTTTTT
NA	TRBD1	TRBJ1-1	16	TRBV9	CASSGIMDRGSTEAFF	TGTGCCAGCAGCGGAATAATGGACAGGGGGTCCACTGAAGCTTTCTTT
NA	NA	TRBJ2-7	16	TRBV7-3	CASSPSAGAQSYEQYF	TGTGCCAGCAGCCCCTCGGCGGGGGCCCAATCCTACGAGCAGTACTTC
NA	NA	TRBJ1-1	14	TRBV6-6	CASSYSGGGTEAFF	TGTGCCAGCAGTTACTCAGGGGGAGGGACTGAAGCTTTCTTT
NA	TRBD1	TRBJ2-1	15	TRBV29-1	CSVKMRTGGLNEQFF	TGCAGCGTTAAAATGAGGACAGGGGGATTGAATGAGCAGTTCTTC
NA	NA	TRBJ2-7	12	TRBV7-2	CASSLAAFEQYF	TGTGCCAGCAGCTTAGCGGCCTTCGAGCAGTACTTC
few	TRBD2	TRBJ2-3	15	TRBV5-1	CASLRTSGAPDTQYF	TGCGCCAGCCTTCGGACTAGCGGGGCCCCAGATACGCAGTATTTT
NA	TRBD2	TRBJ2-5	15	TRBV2	CASTPLGGVQETQYF	TGTGCCAGCACCCCTCTGGGGGGGGTTCAAGAGACCCAGTACTTC
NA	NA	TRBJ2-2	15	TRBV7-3	CASSLSIGNTGELFF	TGTGCCAGCAGCTTAAGTATCGGGAACACCGGGGAGCTGTTTTTT
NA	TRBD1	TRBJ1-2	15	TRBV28	CASSWGTGRLYGYTF	TGTGCCAGCAGTTGGGGGACAGGGAGACTCTATGGCTACACCTTC
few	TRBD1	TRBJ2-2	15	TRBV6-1	CASSGQGAYTGELFF	TGTGCCAGCAGTGGACAGGGGGCTTATACCGGGGAGCTGTTTTTT
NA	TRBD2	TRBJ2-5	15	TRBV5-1	CASSPARGGGETQYF	TGCGCCAGCAGCCCGGCCCGGGGGGGAGGAGAGACCCAGTACTTC
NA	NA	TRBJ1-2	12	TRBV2	CASKSGRRGKAF	TGTGCCAGCAAATCGGGTCGCCGGGGTAAGGCATTC
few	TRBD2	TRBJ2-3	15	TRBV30	CAWENKGLAGGYFQF	TGTGCCTGGGAGAATAAGGGACTAGCGGGGGGCTATTTTCAGTTT
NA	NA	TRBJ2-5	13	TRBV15	CATSRESRIGQYF	TGTGCCACCAGCAGAGAAAGTAGAATTGGCCAGTACTTC
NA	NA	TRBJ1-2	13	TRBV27	CASTHAGAGGYTF	TGTGCCAGCACCCACGCGGGGGCGGGAGGCTACACCTTC
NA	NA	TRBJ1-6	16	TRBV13	CASSFPAQLADSPLHF	TGTGCCAGCAGCTTCCCAGCCCAACTAGCAGATTCACCCCTCCACTTT
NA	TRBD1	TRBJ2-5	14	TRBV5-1	CASSPGTGLETQYF	TGCGCCAGCAGTCCTGGGACAGGTTTGGAGACCCAGTACTTC
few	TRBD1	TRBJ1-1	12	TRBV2	CAGDRGRTEAFF	TGTGCCGGGGACAGGGGGCGCACTGAAGCTTTCTTT
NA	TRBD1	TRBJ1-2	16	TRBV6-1	CASSEWGDRVYYGYTF	TGTGCCAGCAGTGAATGGGGGGACAGGGTTTACTATGGCTACACCTTC
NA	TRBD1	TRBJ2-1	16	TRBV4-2	CASSQDEGAPYNEQFF	TGTGCCAGCAGCCAAGATGAGGGGGCCCCCTACAATGAGCAGTTCTTC
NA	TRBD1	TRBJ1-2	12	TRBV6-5	CASNNTDRALHF	TGTGCCAGCAACAACACAGACAGGGCACTTCACTTC
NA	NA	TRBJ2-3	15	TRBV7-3	CASSLTLTDTDTQYF	TGTGCCAGCAGCTTAACGCTGACAGACACAGATACGCAGTATTTT
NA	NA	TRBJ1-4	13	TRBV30	CAWSVRVHEKLFF	TGTGCCTGGAGTGTCAGGGTTCATGAAAAACTGTTTTTT
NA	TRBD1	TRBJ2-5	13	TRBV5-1	CASSEDRVGTQYF	TGCGCCAGCAGCGAGGACAGGGTGGGGACCCAGTACTTC
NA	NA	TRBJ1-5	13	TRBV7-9	CASSSSLNQPQHF	TGTGCCAGCAGCTCCAGTCTGAATCAGCCCCAGCATTTT
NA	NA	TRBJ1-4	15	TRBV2	CASSEERGLREKLFF	TGTGCCAGCAGTGAAGAAAGGGGGTTGCGGGAAAAACTGTTTTTT
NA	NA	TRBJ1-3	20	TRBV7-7	CASSLEDMRGSDFSDNTIYF	TGTGCCAGCAGCTTAGAGGATATGAGGGGGTCCGACTTTTCCGACAACACCATATATTTT
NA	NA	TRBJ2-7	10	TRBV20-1	CSGGVDEQYF	TGCAGTGGAGGTGTAGACGAGCAGTACTTC
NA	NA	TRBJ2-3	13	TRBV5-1	CASSSGSTDTQYF	TGCGCCAGCAGCTCCGGGTCCACAGATACGCAGTATTTT
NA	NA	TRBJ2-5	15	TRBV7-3	CASTAVGVEGETQYF	TGTGCCAGCACCGCGGTGGGGGTGGAGGGAGAGACCCAGTACTTC
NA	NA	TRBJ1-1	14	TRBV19	CASSIGVGDSSAFF	TGTGCCAGTAGTATAGGTGTAGGGGATAGTTCCGCTTTCTTT
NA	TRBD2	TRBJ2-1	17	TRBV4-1	CASSQDHSGGTYNEQFF	TGCGCCAGCAGCCAAGATCATAGCGGGGGGACCTACAATGAGCAGTTCTTC
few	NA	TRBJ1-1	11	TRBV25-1	CASSAQTEAFF	TGTGCCAGCAGTGCCCAGACTGAAGCTTTCTTT
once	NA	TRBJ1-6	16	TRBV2	CASSGRVGRRGSPLHF	TGTGCCAGCAGTGGTAGGGTGGGACGGCGGGGTTCACCCCTCCACTTT
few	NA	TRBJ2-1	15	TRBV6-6	CASSYSGLSGNEQFF	TGTGCCAGCAGTTACTCGGGGCTTTCTGGGAATGAGCAGTTCTTC
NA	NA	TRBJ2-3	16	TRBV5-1	CASSLGPWGETDTQYF	TGCGCCAGCAGTCTGGGGCCATGGGGGGAGACAGATACGCAGTATTTT
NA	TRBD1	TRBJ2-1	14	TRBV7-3	CASSLRGGVDEQFF	TGTGCCAGCAGCTTAAGAGGGGGCGTTGATGAGCAGTTCTTC